The clone carrying this T cell receptor (beta chain) was seen at least ten times. Its antigen remains unidentified. The sample belongs to a study of CD8 T cells in ankylosing spondylitis. Findings and limits, study-wide: Blood of patients with ankylosing spondylitis appeared to be characterized by a TCR beta motif of eight highly homologous variants. In reactive arthritis synovial fluid and blood, some motif variants had been reported before.

5'-RACE, quantitative and with molecular barcodes, yielded the TCR beta libraries. TCRdb re-derived calls from the 5' RACE reads in MiXCR, one entry per CDR3 protein. Among a few hundred thousand distinct CDR3 sequences listed, roughly 13% were seen once. With 3 bases removed from V and 1 base from J, the gap between germline ends came to 7 bases. Germline CDR1 is SQVTM and CDR2 is ANQGSEA. This CDR3 has 12 residues. The source of this sequence is a male donor with ankylosing spondylitis. This chain joins TRBV29-1 and TRBJ2-7, with TRBD1 as a possible D gene (6 bases). The material sequenced was blood, either unsorted or a sorted T cell fraction (not recorded which). CDR3 loop: CSVEDSSYEQYF. The CDR3 DNA reads as TGCAGCGTTGAGGACAGTTCCTACGAGCAGTACTTC.